The 6 T cell receptor beta chains reported below all come from one sample, sequenced in a study of T-cell reconstitution after alpha-beta-depleted transplantation in children. TCRbeta library construction was performed incorporating unique molecular identifiers. MiXCR, applied by TCRdb to the PCR reads, yields one record per CDR3 protein. The sample holds about 240,000 distinct CDR3 sequences, 12% seen once. The source was PBMCs from the stem cell graft donor, collected from the stem cell graft. The receptor source for this set is a human donor who donated a stem cell graft to a child with acute lymphoblastic leukemia.

This clonotype was observed at least ten times. The V and J genes are TRBV3-1 and TRBJ2-7; TRBD1 might be the D (5 bases). V gave up 0 bases and J gave up 4 bases, with 13 bases separating them. Germline-derived CDR1 and CDR2 are LGHDT and YNNKEL (reference sequence). The CDR3 is made up of 15 amino acids. Here the CDR3 DNA reads TGTGCCAGCAGCCAAGATGGGCAGGGATCTTACGAGCAGTACTTC. Its protein product is CASSQDGQGSYEQYF.

This clonotype was recorded at least ten times. The chain combines TRBV6-2 or TRBV6-3 with TRBJ2-1; 10 bases fit TRBD2. The CDR3 runs to 15 residues. Per germline, CDR1 MNHEY and CDR2 SVGEGT. Trimming cost V 6 bases and J 2 bases; bases outside gene matches: 4. The CDR3 loop is CASSLSGGAYNEQFF. The DNA of the CDR3 is TGTGCCAGCAGCTTGAGCGGGGGGGCCTACAATGAGCAGTTCTTC.

The table lists this clonotype with a few counts. The chain has TRBV20-1 and TRBJ2-7; 12 bases map to TRBD2. The CDR3 loop spans 18 amino acids. Trimming took 5 bases from V and 0 from J; bases not matched to a gene: 14. Germline loops: CDR1 DFQATT, CDR2 SNEGSKA (reference sequence). CDR3 DNA sequence: TGCAGTGCTCTCCCGACGGGACTAGCGGGCCGGTTCTCCTACGAGCAGTACTTC. It encodes CSALPTGLAGRFSYEQYF.

In its sample, this clonotype was seen many times. DNA of the CDR3: TGCGCCAGCAGCTCCGACAGGGCCAGGGGCGAGCAGTACTTC. Its protein is CASSSDRARGEQYF. The chain carries TRBV5-1 and TRBJ2-7, with 7 bases matching TRBD1. The CDR3 totals 14 residues. From germline, CDR1 is SGHRS and CDR2 YFSETQ. V was pared by 3 bases and J by 6 bases, with 9 bases of the junction left unmatched.

This clonotype was counted a few times. The chain combines TRBV10-2 with TRBJ1-5, with D uncertain. The CDR3 runs 14 residues. CDR1 is WSHSY, CDR2 SAAADI, per germline. V lost 6 bases, J lost 0 bases, and 9 bases lay in between. The CDR3 is CASRGWDSNQPQHF. The CDR3 DNA is TGCGCCAGCAGGGGGTGGGATAGCAATCAGCCCCAGCATTTT.

This clonotype was seen repeatedly, ten times or more. The rearrangement uses TRBV6-1 and TRBJ1-4; no firm D call. The germline gives CDR1 MNHNS, CDR2 SASEGT. Trimming took 7 bases from V and 3 from J, leaving 12 bases between them. CDR3 size: 14 residues. The DNA of the CDR3 is TGTGCCAGCACTCATACCGAACCTAATGAAAAACTGTTTTTT. It translates to CASTHTEPNEKLFF.